What follows is one T cell receptor beta chain and its context. No antigen is known for it. The CD4+ fraction was divided into a CD45RA+ naive subset and a CD45RA-negative memory subset. Germline V gene data show CDR1 as LGHNT and CDR2 as FRNRAP. The CDR3 contains 12 residues. Trimming left V 0 bases short and J 13 bases short, with 13 bases between. The data were taken from a study of shared clonotypes between healthy human individuals. Looking at the study overall: Per donor, CD8 memory used one plate, CD8 naive used two, CD4 memory used three and CD4 naive used three. The study, taken as a whole, reports: Generally, estimated richness proved larger in naive subsets than it did in memory subsets.

The authors split each subset's genomic DNA evenly across several immunoSEQ plates. TCRdb's table, derived via immunoSEQ multiplex PCR, lists solely in-frame clones and lacks some. The sample shows around 2.1 million clones, approximately 96% of them seen only once. The TCR was taken from a man between 18 and 29 years old in good health. The gene calls are TRBV12-5 and TRBJ2-7, with D perhaps given as TRBD1 or TRBD2 (6 bases each). The sequenced sample was naive CD4+ T cells sorted from blood. Subset described: CD45RA+ positively selected. CDR3 sequence: CASGLVTGTVYF. The CDR3 DNA sequence: TGTGCTAGTGGTTTGGTAACAGGGACTGTTTACTTC.